One sample yielded the 19 T cell receptor beta chains listed below, sequenced in a study of CD8 T cells in Susac syndrome. After extraction with the RNeasy kit, about 0.5 to 1 ug of the RNA was reverse transcribed using random hexamers. TCRdb analysed the immunoSEQ multiplex PCR reads with MiXCR anew, one entry per CDR3 protein. The data show roughly 300,000 distinct CDR3 sequences, approximately 81% seen once. Sequenced: CD8+ T cells from PBMCs. Receptors originate from a human donor with multiple sclerosis.

The rearrangement uses TRBV12-3 or TRBV12-4 and TRBJ2-1; D not certain. CDR3 size: 15 residues. Trimming pared 3 bases from V and 0 bases from J, leaving 9 bases between. The CDR3 coding sequence is TGTGCCAGCAGTTTCGTAACTATCTCCTACAATGAGCAGTTCTTC. This sequence encodes CASSFVTISYNEQFF.

The V and J genes are TRBV28 and TRBJ2-1; possibly TRBD1 for D (6 bases). With 7 bases removed from V and 3 bases from J, the gap between germline ends came to 16 bases. The CDR3 has 15 amino acids. The germline CDR1 and CDR2 sequences are MDHEN and SYDVKM. The CDR3: CASTSQGRFYNEQFF. CDR3 coding DNA: TGTGCCAGCACATCCCAGGGGAGATTCTACAATGAGCAGTTCTTC.

The rearrangement joins TRBV5-1 to TRBJ1-5; TRBD1 is a possible D gene (5 bases). The V gene's germline CDR1 is SGHRS and CDR2 YFSETQ. Trimming stripped 4 bases from V and 5 bases from J, with 10 bases between. This CDR3 contains 13 residues. CDR3 region: CASSRWGDQPQHF. For the CDR3, the DNA is TGCGCCAGCAGCCGCTGGGGGGATCAGCCCCAGCATTTT.

The chain has TRBV6-1 and TRBJ2-3; D possibly corresponds to TRBD2 (6 bases). Trimming cost V 11 bases and J 4 bases, with 19 bases left between them. The CDR3 loop spans 14 amino acids. Per the germline V gene, CDR1 is MNHNS and CDR2 is SASEGT. Here the CDR3 reads CAGGSGGEADTQYF. The CDR3 DNA follows: TGTGCCGGAGGGAGTGGTGGAGAGGCAGATACGCAGTATTTT.

This chain links TRBV5-4 with TRBJ2-3, with 8 nucleotides matching TRBD1. This CDR3 has 17 amino acids. V was pared by 4 bases and J by 2 bases, with 12 bases of the junction left unmatched. The V gene's germline CDR1 is SGHNT and CDR2 YYREEE (reference sequence). For the CDR3, the DNA is TGTGCCAGCAGCCCTGTTCGGGACAGGTCAGACACAGATACGCAGTATTTT. Amino acids: CASSPVRDRSDTDTQYF.

The J gene is TRBJ2-1, the V gene TRBV27, with D perhaps being TRBD1 or TRBD2 (5 bases each). The CDR3 spans 17 residues. Trimming stripped 4 bases from V and 4 bases from J, with 20 bases between. Germline lookup yields CDR1 MNHEY and CDR2 SMNVEV (reference sequence). The CDR3 bases are TGTGCCAGCAGTTCCGGGGTACCTGGGACGATTTACAATGAGCAGTTCTTC. Its protein is CASSSGVPGTIYNEQFF.

In DNA form, the CDR3 reads TGTGCCAGCAGCCCAGGTTGGGAGAGTTTCGATGAGCAGTTCTTC. Protein product: CASSPGWESFDEQFF. The V gene is TRBV7-9, the J gene TRBJ2-1; the D gene is possibly TRBD2 (5 bases). The CDR3 sequence is 15 residues long. From germline, CDR1 is SEHNR and CDR2 FQNEAQ (reference sequence). V lost 5 bases, J lost 8 bases, and 19 bases lay in between.

The table lists this clonotype with a count of one. V gene TRBV27 combines with J gene TRBJ2-7; 8 bases map to TRBD2. Germline-derived CDR1 and CDR2 are MNHEY and SMNVEV (reference sequence). This CDR3 spans 15 amino acids. Trimming cost V 7 bases and J 2 bases; bases outside gene matches: 10. Here the CDR3 DNA reads TGTGCCAGCAAGCGGGAGTGGATCTACCCCTACGAGCAGTACTTC. It specifies CASKREWIYPYEQYF.

This clonotype has a handful of counts. V and J are TRBV4-1 and TRBJ2-7; D unclear. The germline V gene encodes CDR1 MGHRA and CDR2 YSYEKL. The germline V and J ends were trimmed by 1 base and 6 bases, with 4 bases remaining between them. The length of the CDR3 is 11 residues. This CDR3 reads CASSQGREQYF. The DNA for the CDR3 is TGCGCCAGCAGCCAAGGCCGCGAGCAGTACTTC.

CDR3 sequence reads: CASSLSAGGRYEQYF. CDR3 nucleotides: TGTGCCAGCAGTTTAAGTGCGGGAGGCCGATACGAGCAGTACTTC. The genes are TRBV27 and TRBJ2-7; 8 bases map to TRBD2. This CDR3 spans 15 amino acids. CDR1 MNHEY and CDR2 SMNVEV come from the germline V gene (reference sequence). V shed 2 bases, J shed 4 bases, and the junction held 7 bases outside the gene matches.

A word on this clonotype: An end of the junction does not agree with germline; a read error may underlie this. The rearrangement joins TRBV4-1 to TRBJ2-1, with 11 nucleotides matching TRBD2. In germline, CDR1 is MGHRA, CDR2 YSYEKL. The CDR3 consists of 15 residues. CDR3 coding DNA: TGCGCCAGCACCCAACTAGCGGGAGAGTACAATGAGCAGTTCTTC. It codes for CASTQLAGEYNEQFF.

V gene TRBV20-1 combines with J gene TRBJ2-1, with TRBD2 as a possible D gene (6 bases). This CDR3 is built from 16 residues. The ends were cut back, 5 bases at V and 3 bases at J, with 20 bases in the middle. The germline CDR1 and CDR2 sequences are DFQATT and SNEGSKA (reference sequence). CDR3 nucleotide sequence: TGCAGTGCTCCCCACCCGGAGGGCCCACTCTACAATGAGCAGTTCTTC. This codes for CSAPHPEGPLYNEQFF.

This clonotype was seen only a few times. The chain has TRBV7-8 and TRBJ2-7; D gene uncertain. CDR1 and CDR2 (germline): SGHVS, FQNEAQ. CDR3 length: 13 amino acids. The germline V and J ends were trimmed by 1 base and 5 bases, with 9 bases remaining between them. The CDR3 spells CASSLESWDEQYF. CDR3 sequence (DNA): TGTGCCAGCAGCTTAGAAAGCTGGGACGAGCAGTACTTC.

V usage is TRBV6-1 and J usage is TRBJ2-2; D is uncertain. Looked up from germline, CDR1 is MNHNS and CDR2 is SASEGT. The V end lost 2 bases, the J end lost 4 bases, and 11 bases lay between the germline ends. The CDR3 contains 15 residues. CDR3 region: CASSEKVSTTGELFF. The CDR3 DNA is TGTGCCAGCAGTGAAAAGGTTTCTACCACCGGGGAGCTGTTTTTT.

This rearrangement joins TRBV4-2 to TRBJ2-1; a weak D match, TRBD2 (5 bases). Germline V CDR1 and CDR2: LGHNA, YNFKEQ. V lost 0 bases and J 8 bases, leaving 14 bases between the germline ends. The CDR3 length is 15 residues. DNA of the CDR3: TGTGCCAGCAGCCAAGACCGCCAGATGAGGGATGAGCAGTTCTTC. Its translation: CASSQDRQMRDEQFF.

J is TRBJ1-5 and V is TRBV27; D unclear. From germline, CDR1 is MNHEY and CDR2 SMNVEV (reference sequence). Trimming pared 8 bases from V and 2 bases from J, leaving 10 bases between. This CDR3 has 13 residues. This CDR3 is CASAIVRNQPQHF. For the CDR3, the DNA is TGTGCCAGCGCAATTGTACGCAATCAGCCCCAGCATTTT.

The chain is built from TRBV21-1 and TRBJ2-5. TRBV21-1 is noted as a pseudogene. The CDR3 loop spans 13 amino acids. The CDR3 sequence is CASSKYRQETQYF. DNA of the CDR3: TGTGCCAGCAGCAAATATCGGCAAGAGACCCAGTACTTC.

The rearrangement joins TRBV6-6 to TRBJ2-3; TRBD2 matches at 15 bases. The CDR3 is made up of 16 amino acids. Germline V lookup: CDR1 MNHNY, CDR2 SVGAGI (reference sequence). Germline trimming cut 4 bases from V and 13 bases from J; bases unmatched to any gene: 12. CDR3 sequence reads: CASSSGGLAGGAREYF. DNA of the CDR3: TGTGCCAGCAGTTCCGGCGGACTAGCGGGAGGGGCCCGGGAGTATTTT.

The CDR3 is CASSRDLNTGELFF. The CDR3 DNA follows: TGTGCCAGCAGTAGGGACTTGAACACCGGGGAGCTGTTTTTT. The rearrangement joins TRBV28 to TRBJ2-2; TRBD2 is a possible D gene (6 bases). This CDR3 comprises 14 residues. The germline V and J ends were trimmed by 5 bases and 1 base, with 8 bases remaining between them. CDR1 is MDHEN, CDR2 SYDVKM, per germline.